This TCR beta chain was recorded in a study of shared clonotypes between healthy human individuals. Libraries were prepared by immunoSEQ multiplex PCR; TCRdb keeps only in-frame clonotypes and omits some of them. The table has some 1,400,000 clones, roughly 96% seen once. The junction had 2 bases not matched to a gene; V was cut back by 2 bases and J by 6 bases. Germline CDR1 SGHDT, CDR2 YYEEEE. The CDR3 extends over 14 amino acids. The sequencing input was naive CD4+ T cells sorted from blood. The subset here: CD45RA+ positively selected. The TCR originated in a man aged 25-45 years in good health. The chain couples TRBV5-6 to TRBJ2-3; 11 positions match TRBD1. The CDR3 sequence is CASSLGQGADTQYF. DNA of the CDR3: TGTGCCAGCAGCTTAGGACAGGGGGCGGATACGCAGTATTTT.